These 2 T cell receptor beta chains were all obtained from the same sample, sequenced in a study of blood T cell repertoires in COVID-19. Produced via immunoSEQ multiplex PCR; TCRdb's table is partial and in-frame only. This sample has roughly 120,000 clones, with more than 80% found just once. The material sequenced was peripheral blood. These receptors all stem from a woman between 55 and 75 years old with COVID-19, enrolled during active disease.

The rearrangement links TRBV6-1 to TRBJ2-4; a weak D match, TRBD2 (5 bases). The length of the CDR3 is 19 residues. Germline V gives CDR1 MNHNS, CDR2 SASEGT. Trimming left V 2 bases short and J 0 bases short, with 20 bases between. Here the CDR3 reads CASSESPYRGTLAKNIQYF. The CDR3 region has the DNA TGTGCCAGCAGTGAATCCCCTTACCGGGGTACTCTAGCCAAAAACATTCAGTACTTC.

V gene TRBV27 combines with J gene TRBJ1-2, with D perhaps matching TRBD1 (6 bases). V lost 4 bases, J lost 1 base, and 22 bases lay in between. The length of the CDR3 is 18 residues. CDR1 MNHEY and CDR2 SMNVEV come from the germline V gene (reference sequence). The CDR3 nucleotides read TGTGCCAGCAGTTCCGCCGGGGGGGGCGCGGGCCTTAACTATGGCTACACCTTC. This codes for CASSSAGGGAGLNYGYTF.